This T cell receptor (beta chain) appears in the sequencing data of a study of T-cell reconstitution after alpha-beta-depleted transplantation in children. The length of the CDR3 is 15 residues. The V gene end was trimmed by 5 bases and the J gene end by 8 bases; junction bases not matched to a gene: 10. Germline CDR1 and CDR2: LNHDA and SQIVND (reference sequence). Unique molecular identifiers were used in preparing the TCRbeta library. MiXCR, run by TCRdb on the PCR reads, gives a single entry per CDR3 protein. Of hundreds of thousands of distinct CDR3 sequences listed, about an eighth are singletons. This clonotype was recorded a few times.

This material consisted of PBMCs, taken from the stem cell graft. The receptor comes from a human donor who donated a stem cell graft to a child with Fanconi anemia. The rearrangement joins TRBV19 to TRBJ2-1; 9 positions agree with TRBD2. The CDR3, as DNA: TGTGCCAGTAGTCGCTCGGCTAGCGGGGATTATGAGCAGTTCTTC. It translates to CASSRSASGDYEQFF.